This TCR beta chain was sequenced for a study of blood T cell repertoires in COVID-19. Study details: T cells, B-cell-depleted T cells, or PBMCs supplied cDNA or gDNA.

Profiled with immunoSEQ multiplex PCR; TCRdb holds only in-frame clones, not every one. The repertoire consists of 93,000 or so clones, with more than 80% occurring once and the leading ten covering about 12%. CDR3 size: 15 residues. The V gene end was trimmed by 4 bases and the J gene end by 1 base; junction bases not matched to a gene: 4. The germline gives CDR1 LNHDA, CDR2 SQIVND (reference sequence). The sample was peripheral blood. The sequence came from a human donor in a cohort sampled during active COVID-19. The chain recombines TRBV19 with TRBJ1-2; 9 bases fit TRBD1. The CDR3 loop is CASSKGTGFNYGYTF. Here the CDR3 DNA reads TGTGCCAGTAGTAAGGGGACAGGGTTTAACTATGGCTACACCTTC. Full variable domain (missing parts from reference TRBV19 and TRBJ1-2): DGGITQSPKYLFRKEGQNVTLSCEQNLNHDAMYWYRQDPGQGLRLIYYSQIVNDFQKGDIAEGYSVSREKKESFPLTVTSAQKNPTAFYLCASSKGTGFNYGYTFGSGTRLTVV.